This TCR beta chain was documented in a study of T cell responses to AZD1222 COVID-19 vaccine (dated by TCRdb to about 2021). A note on the overall study: TCR sequencing was performed for 233 trial participants, of whom some 200 were given two doses of AZD1222 and some 25 were given two doses of MenACWY control vaccine. Enrollment into the trials was organized by age into subgroups of 18-55, 56-69 and 70-plus years, and those subgroups contained about 150, 27 and 61 TCR-sequenced participants, respectively.

A remark on this clone: No antigen is known for it. No much larger clonotype is one base removed from it; base qualities were not supplied.

In light of the paper, this sample's time point label describes: about 28 days (+/-7) after the second vaccine dose. AZD1222 recipients whose second dose came at about 4 weeks and those whose second dose came at about 12 weeks were combined into one group, since spike-specific TCR depth and breadth did not differ between the two schedules. Samples from vaccinated people were obtained from the UK trials COV001 and COV002, which included a single-blind randomized controlled phase 2/3 trial of AZD1222 (ChAdOx1 nCoV-19) in healthy adults. For TCRbeta chain sequencing, PBMC samples were collected from trial participants at day 0 and at day 28 after the second dose. The CDR3 regions of human TCRbeta chains were analyzed by immunosequencing. In the source study's methods: TCRs in the repertoires were compared against a reference library of SARS-CoV-2-specific TCRs that had been generated with the MIRA antigen-specificity platform. Breadth was defined as the fraction of unique TCRs that were SARS-CoV-2-associated. Depth was defined as the fraction of total T cells that were SARS-CoV-2-associated. Using the MIRA data, every spike-specific TCR was mapped to the spike region that the TCR reacted to and assigned to either a CD4 or a CD8 class. Log10-transformed breadth and depth values were compared by one-way ANOVA with Sidak's multiple comparisons tests. The table was pulled from immuneACCESS by TCRdb, which kept in-frame rearrangements only. Such tables lose some clones; where checked, under half of the loss comes from unresolved V genes, and the rest has no known cause. V and J calls and clone size are those listed in that table; D and trimming were worked out from the DNA. Counted in this sample were roughly 150,000 clones; roughly nine tenths of them appeared once. The top ten hold 1% to 1.5% of the sample.

Here is what the overall study found, with its caveats: Vaccine-associated CD4 TCRs spanned the whole spike protein, with dominant responses in regions 160-218 and 743-854. Only a handful of AZD1222 recipients were SARS-CoV-2 seropositive at baseline, limiting conclusions about previously exposed vaccinees. Participants were mostly white British, with more females than males. The authors suggested clonal diversity may have been underestimated. The 56-69-year group was small, and its depth increase did not reach significance, likely because of low power. Because no samples from the day 14 peak response were available, repertoires could be characterized only after the peak T cell response. After two AZD1222 doses, spike-specific TCR breadth and depth were significantly higher than at day 0 and than in MenACWY recipients. Nearly half of unique spike-specific TCRs reportedly recognized epitopes outside regions mutated in the B.1.351 and B.1.1.7 variants.

CDR1 and CDR2 were assigned from the germline V gene as SGHRS and YFSETQ. The CDR3 has 14 amino acids, counting the end cysteine and phenylalanine. The retained sequence is limited to the CDR3, 42 bases, with the frame set at the first base. The V end loses 3 bases and the J end loses 1 base, and a stretch of 10 bases separates them. The chain was built from TRBV5-1 and TRBJ1-1; D gene: possibly TRBD1, on 6 matching bases. The clonotype was recovered from an adult who received the AZD1222 COVID-19 vaccine. This specimen consisted of peripheral blood, obtained 28 days after the second AZD1222 dose. The nucleotide sequence is TGCGCCAGCAGCTCACTGGACAGGAACACTGAAGCTTTCTTT. Translated, this is CASSSLDRNTEAFF.